This entry features one TCR beta chain sequence. Its antigen is undetermined. The ends lost 3 bases at V and 10 bases at J; junction bases unmatched: 14. Per germline, CDR1 MNHNS and CDR2 SASEGT. The length of the CDR3 is 17 residues. This sample was included in a study of blood T cells in healthy people across ages. General study results and limits: Diversity estimates drawn from one million T cells were deemed underestimates.

The authors ran a second PCR of about 6 to 11 cycles using a sample-barcoded 5' primer and a J-beta primer mix. TCRdb independently ran MiXCR on the 5' RACE reads; one entry per CDR3 protein. The sample has around 1.5 million distinct CDR3 sequences; 34% are singletons. Drawing of peripheral blood yielded about 9.8 milliliters from each donor. There were at least 5.5 micrograms of total RNA extracted from every sample. The chain carries TRBV6-1 and TRBJ2-1; TRBD2 matches at 11 bases. The origin of this receptor is a woman aged 25 to 45 in good health. Sequenced: blood. CDR3 in DNA: TGTGCCAGCAGTGAGGATAGCGGGAGGGTACGGGTAAGAGAGCAGTTCTTC. As protein: CASSEDSGRVRVREQFF.